The 21 T cell receptor beta chains below were found in one sample sequenced in a study of cytomegalovirus exposure and HLA in healthy donors. This PCR relied on a set of 60 Vbeta primers and 13 Jbeta primers. TCRdb keeps only in-frame clones here, not all; method: immunoSEQ multiplex PCR. The repertoire holds under 40,000 clones, 70% to 80% seen once, with roughly 7.9% in the top ten. The sequenced material came from PBMCs. These receptors were taken from a woman in her 30s in good health and CMV-seropositive.

The chain combines TRBV7-9 with TRBJ2-5; 7 bases agree with TRBD2. CDR1 SEHNR and CDR2 FQNEAQ come from the germline V gene (reference sequence). The CDR3 runs 14 residues. The V segment lost 4 bases and the J segment 11 bases; nucleotides outside the gene matches: 13. The chain's CDR3 is CASSSDRTAREQYF. CDR3 bases: TGTGCCAGCAGCTCGGACCGGACGGCGCGGGAGCAGTACTTC.

The rearrangement links TRBV19 to TRBJ1-1, with TRBD1 identical over 8 bases. Per the germline V gene, CDR1 is LNHDA and CDR2 is SQIVND (reference sequence). The CDR3 contains 17 residues. The V segment lost 5 bases and the J segment 5 bases; nucleotides outside the gene matches: 16. For the CDR3, the DNA is TGTGCCAGTAGTTCATGGAGACAGGGGCCTATGATTACTGAAGCTTTCTTT. It codes for CASSSWRQGPMITEAFF.

This clone showed up just a few times. This sequence joins TRBV30 and TRBJ1-1; D remains unclear. V lost 1 base and J lost 1, with 7 bases in between. Germline CDR1 and CDR2: GTSNPN and SVGIG (reference sequence). This CDR3 is built from 13 residues. The CDR3 DNA reads as TGTGCCTGGAGTGAGGCGGGGAACACTGAAGCTTTCTTT. Translated, it gives CAWSEAGNTEAFF.

This clone was found once. The rearrangement joins TRBV6-5 to TRBJ2-3, with D possibly being TRBD2 (5 bases). The germline V and J ends were trimmed by 0 bases and 2 bases, with 12 bases remaining between them. Germline CDR1 is MNHEY and CDR2 is SVGAGI. This CDR3 is built from 16 residues. The CDR3, as DNA: TGTGCCAGCAGTTACTCGTGGCGGAGGCCCACAGATACGCAGTATTTT. This sequence encodes CASSYSWRRPTDTQYF.

The V gene is TRBV5-1, the J gene TRBJ1-4, with 10 bases fitting TRBD1. Germline CDR1 reads SGHRS; CDR2 reads YFSETQ. V shed 5 bases, J shed 6 bases, and the junction held 10 bases outside the gene matches. The CDR3 is 16 residues long. CDR3 sequence: CASREGTGVAHEKLFF. The CDR3 DNA reads as TGCGCCAGCAGGGAGGGGACAGGGGTGGCTCATGAAAAACTGTTTTTT.

J is TRBJ2-3 and V is TRBV6-1; 8 bases align to TRBD1. This CDR3 spans 15 amino acids. Germline CDR1 and CDR2: MNHNS and SASEGT. The V and J ends lost 5 bases and 1 base, in that order; junction bases with no gene match: 5. The CDR3 loop reads CASSLSDRGTDTQYF. CDR3 bases: TGTGCCAGCAGTCTTTCGGACAGGGGCACAGATACGCAGTATTTT.

This chain uses TRBV7-5 with TRBJ1-1. TRBV7-5 counts as a pseudogene. The CDR3 extends over 14 amino acids. The CDR3 loop is CVRSYGRPNTEAFF. CDR3 in DNA: TGTGTCAGAAGCTACGGGAGACCGAACACTGAAGCTTTCTTT.

The chain employs TRBV4-1 and TRBJ1-2, with TRBD1 as a possible D gene (5 bases). Trimming left V 4 bases short and J 6 bases short, with 18 bases between. Germline V gene lookup returns CDR1 MGHRA and CDR2 YSYEKL. This CDR3 contains 15 residues. The DNA of the CDR3 is TGCGCCAGCAGCCCTTCCAAAGGGGAGGTGAATGGCTACACCTTC. This gives the protein CASSPSKGEVNGYTF.

The chain is built from TRBV19 and TRBJ1-1, with 9 bases lining up with TRBD1. J gave up 4 bases and V 1 base, and 4 bases lay outside the gene matches. The CDR3 totals 15 residues. CDR1 and CDR2 (germline): LNHDA, SQIVND (reference sequence). DNA of the CDR3: TGTGCCAGTAGTATAGTACAGGGGGCGCCCACTGAAGCTTTCTTT. Encoded protein: CASSIVQGAPTEAFF.

The J gene is TRBJ2-7, the V gene TRBV28; 11 bases map to TRBD1. The germline V gene has CDR1 MDHEN and CDR2 SYDVKM. The CDR3 runs to 15 residues. Unmatched junction bases numbered 9, after V lost 6 bases and J lost 5 bases. CDR3 DNA sequence: TGTGCCAGCAGATTTCCGGGACAGGGGGGGCACGAGCAGTACTTC. Its protein is CASRFPGQGGHEQYF.

This chain uses TRBV2 with TRBJ2-3; D is perhaps TRBD1 (6 bases). Germline V gene sequence: CDR1 SNHLY, CDR2 FYNNEI. V was pared by 6 bases and J by 0 bases, with 13 bases between. CDR3 length equals 15 residues. The CDR3 here is CASRITGYSTDTQYF. CDR3 DNA: TGTGCCAGCAGAATTACAGGGTATAGCACAGATACGCAGTATTTT.

The chain links TRBV5-5 to TRBJ2-1; 7 nucleotides match TRBD1. Germline values: CDR1 SGHKS, CDR2 YYEKEE (reference sequence). V was clipped by 3 bases and J by 13 bases; unmatched bases: 10. The CDR3 runs 13 residues. The CDR3 DNA follows: TGTGCCAGCAGCTACAAAAACCGGGACAGACAGTTCTTC. This translates into CASSYKNRDRQFF.

The chain is built from TRBV4-1 and TRBJ1-1; a weak D match, TRBD1 (6 bases). The V end was cut by 1 base, the J end by 6 bases, with 18 bases between. This CDR3 spans 16 amino acids. Germline V CDR1 and CDR2: MGHRA, YSYEKL. CDR3 DNA sequence: TGCGCCAGCAGCCAAGGGAGAAACAGGGTTTTGGCTGAAGCTTTCTTT. This codes for CASSQGRNRVLAEAFF.

By its share, this clone is medium-sized. The chain couples TRBV4-2 to TRBJ2-1, with 7 bases that match TRBD2. Germline V gives CDR1 LGHNA, CDR2 YNFKEQ. Trimming cost V 4 bases and J 3 bases; bases outside gene matches: 6. The CDR3 loop spans 15 amino acids. The CDR3 sequence: CASSLRLADYNEQFF. CDR3 in DNA: TGTGCCAGCAGCCTCCGACTAGCAGACTACAATGAGCAGTTCTTC.

The chain is built from TRBV7-3 and TRBJ2-1, with TRBD2 identical over 12 bases. Looked up from germline, CDR1 is SGHTA and CDR2 is FQGTGA. CDR3 length equals 15 residues. With V trimmed by 4 bases and J by 9 bases, 7 bases remained unmatched. CDR3 loop: CASSSLAGGPGEQFF. The CDR3 DNA is TGTGCCAGCAGCTCCCTAGCGGGAGGGCCCGGTGAGCAGTTCTTC.

V gene TRBV6-1 combines with J gene TRBJ2-7; maybe TRBD2 (5 bases). The CDR3 length is 15 residues. The germline gives CDR1 MNHNS, CDR2 SASEGT. V was trimmed by 3 bases and J by 2 bases, leaving 14 bases between them. Here the CDR3 reads CASSDSPAEPYEQYF. The CDR3 coding sequence is TGTGCCAGCAGTGATTCCCCAGCGGAACCCTACGAGCAGTACTTC.

Worth noting for this clone: Other nucleotide sequences in the sample specify the same CDR3. In DNA form, the CDR3 reads TGTGCCACCAGCAGAGGTAGCGGGAGCCCTCTAAAGGAGACCCAGTACTTC. Its protein is CATSRGSGSPLKETQYF. V gene TRBV15 combines with J gene TRBJ2-5; TRBD2 aligns across 9 bases. The V gene's germline CDR1 is LNHNV and CDR2 YYDKDF (reference sequence). The length of the CDR3 is 17 residues. V lost 1 base, J lost 5 bases, and 11 bases stayed unmatched.

The genes are TRBV5-4 and TRBJ1-1; 8 nucleotides align to TRBD1. Trimming took 4 bases from V and 6 from J; bases not matched to a gene: 8. This CDR3 is 14 amino acids long. Germline V gene lookup returns CDR1 SGHNT and CDR2 YYREEE (reference sequence). CDR3 sequence (DNA): TGTGCCAGCAGCAAGGACAGGGCCGTTTCTGAAGCTTTCTTT. Protein: CASSKDRAVSEAFF.

This chain links TRBV5-4 with TRBJ2-7; D not certain. This CDR3 has 13 residues. Trimming took off 4 bases at V and 0 bases at J, with 8 bases between the two ends. Germline V CDR1 and CDR2: SGHNT, YYREEE (reference sequence). The CDR3 reads CASSTGVSYEQYF. Written as DNA, the CDR3 is TGTGCCAGCAGCACCGGAGTCTCCTACGAGCAGTACTTC.

V gene TRBV7-7 combines with J gene TRBJ2-5, with 7 bases identical to TRBD1. From germline, CDR1 is SSHAT and CDR2 FNYEAQ (reference sequence). Losses at the gene ends were 1 base for V and 3 bases for J; bases not matched to a gene: 8. The length of the CDR3 is 16 residues. CDR3 protein: CASSLVGGNGKETQYF. Written as DNA, the CDR3 is TGTGCCAGCAGCTTAGTAGGGGGCAATGGGAAAGAGACCCAGTACTTC.

CDR3 sequence: CASSPGTGPYEQYF. DNA of the CDR3: TGTGCCAGCAGCCCCGGGACAGGGCCCTACGAGCAGTACTTC. This chain links TRBV11-3 with TRBJ2-7; 9 positions match TRBD1. The CDR3 extends over 14 amino acids. The ends lost 5 bases at V and 2 bases at J; junction bases unmatched: 4. Germline V gene sequence: CDR1 SGHNT, CDR2 YENEEA.